This is a list of T cell receptor beta chains from one sample in a study of blood T cell repertoires in COVID-19. Clones were read by immunoSEQ multiplex PCR, and TCRdb kept only the in-frame ones, dropping some. The top ten clones hold 1.5% to 2% of a sample with some 330,000 clones, about nine tenths of them seen once. The sequenced material came from peripheral blood. Source of these receptors: a woman in her 30s with COVID-19, enrolled during active disease. The CDR3 runs from the conserved cysteine through the conserved F or W. Fields, in order: J gene, V gene, D gene, clone size, CDR3 DNA, CDR3 protein. The D gene is left open where the match is weak. Clone size appears in some rows only: once, few, many, or a class for an expanded clone.

TRBJ2-7,TRBV7-2,-,-,TGTGCCAGCAGCTTAGAGGGCGGGGGCCTTTCCTACGAGCAGTACTTC,CASSLEGGGLSYEQYF
TRBJ1-1,TRBV9,-,-,TGTGCCAGCGCGGGGCTTGAGACTGAAGCTTTCTTT,CASAGLETEAFF
TRBJ1-1,TRBV6-5,-,-,TGTGCCAGCAGAATCACAGGGAACACTGAAGCTTTCTTT,CASRITGNTEAFF
TRBJ2-3,TRBV12-3/TRBV12-4,-,-,TGTGCCAGCTCCCGGGGCACAGATACGCAGTATTTT,CASSRGTDTQYF
TRBJ2-3,TRBV2,-,-,TGTGCCAGCAGGGGAGCTCCAGATACGCAGTATTTT,CASRGAPDTQYF
TRBJ1-2,TRBV9,TRBD1,-,TGTGCCAGCAGCAGTCTTTGGACAGGGGGTGGCTACACCTTC,CASSSLWTGGGYTF
TRBJ1-5,TRBV10-2,TRBD1,-,TGCGCCAGCACCGAGGACAGGGGTGGGCAGCCCCAGCATTTT,CASTEDRGGQPQHF
TRBJ1-1,TRBV6-5,-,once,TGTGCCAGCAGAGTAAGGGGGAACACTGAAGCTTTCTTT,CASRVRGNTEAFF
TRBJ2-1,TRBV24-1,-,-,TGTGCCACCAGTGATGGAGGGTTTGAGCAGTTCTTC,CATSDGGFEQFF
TRBJ2-5,TRBV6-5,-,-,TGTGCCAGCTCTCGTGGGGCTGCCGAAGAGACCCAGTACTTC,CASSRGAAEETQYF
TRBJ2-3,TRBV3-1/TRBV3-2,TRBD2,-,TGTGCCAGCAGCCTGGCGACTAGCGGGGGGCTGGGAAGCACAGATACGCAGTATTTT,CASSLATSGGLGSTDTQYF
TRBJ2-5,TRBV4-1,TRBD2,-,TGCGCCAGCAGCCAAGTAAGCGGGGGGGCCCGTGAGACCCAGTACTTC,CASSQVSGGARETQYF
TRBJ1-3,TRBV28,-,-,TGTGCCAGCAGATCCGGGGGTGGAAACACCATATATTTT,CASRSGGGNTIYF
TRBJ1-5,TRBV28,-,-,TGTGCCACCCAACGAGGTGGCAATCAGCCCCAGCATTTT,CATQRGGNQPQHF
TRBJ1-1,TRBV18,TRBD1,-,TGTGCCAGCTCACCGCGACAGGGGAACACTGAAGCTTTCTTT,CASSPRQGNTEAFF
TRBJ2-2,TRBV12-3/TRBV12-4,-,-,TGTGCCAGCAGTTTTGAGGACACCGGGGAGCTGTTTTTT,CASSFEDTGELFF
TRBJ1-1,TRBV27,-,-,TGTGCCAGCAGTGTCAGGGAGAACACTGAAGCTTTCTTT,CASSVRENTEAFF
TRBJ2-5,TRBV28,TRBD2,-,TGTGCCAGCAGGGCTAGCGGGGGGGCTAATTCCCGAGAGACCCAGTACTTC,CASRASGGANSRETQYF
TRBJ1-2,TRBV5-6,TRBD1,-,TGTGCCAGCAGCTTGGTAGTCAGGGACAGTCGCTATGGCTACACCTTC,CASSLVVRDSRYGYTF
TRBJ1-2,TRBV2,-,-,TGTGCCAGCTTGGAGCGGGGGTCCGGAGACTATGGCTACACCTTC,CASLERGSGDYGYTF
TRBJ1-1,TRBV4-2,TRBD1,-,TGTGCCAGCAGCGGGACAGGGGTGAACACTGAAGCTTTCTTT,CASSGTGVNTEAFF
TRBJ2-1,TRBV2,-,-,TGTGCCAGCAGTGTACTAAGTGAGCAGTTCTTC,CASSVLSEQFF
TRBJ2-7,TRBV4-2,TRBD1,-,TGTGCCAGCAGCCAAGATTGGCAGGGAACAGGGGGCTACGAGCAGTACTTC,CASSQDWQGTGGYEQYF
TRBJ1-6,TRBV7-2,-,many,TGTGCCAGCAGGGTGACAGTTCGAGGTTCACCCCTCCACTTT,CASRVTVRGSPLHF
TRBJ1-3,TRBV18,-,-,TGTGCCAGCTCACGACAGGAGCTCTCTGGAAACACCATATATTTT,CASSRQELSGNTIYF
TRBJ1-2,TRBV6-5,-,-,TGTGCCAGCAGTACCGCGGCGGCCTCCTTTTATGGCTACACCTTC,CASSTAAASFYGYTF
TRBJ1-1,TRBV7-9,-,-,TGTGCCAGCAGCTTGGAGAGGACTGAAGCTTTCTTT,CASSLERTEAFF
TRBJ1-2,TRBV29-1,-,-,TGCAGCGTTGGAGCCCGGGGCTATGGCTACACCTTC,CSVGARGYGYTF
TRBJ2-5,TRBV20-1,-,-,TGCAGTGCTAGTAGTATGCGGCTGGGGACCCAGTACTTC,CSASSMRLGTQYF
TRBJ2-1,TRBV6-5,TRBD2,-,TGTGCCAGCAGCCTAGCGGGGTCCTACAATGAGCAGTTCTTC,CASSLAGSYNEQFF
TRBJ2-1,TRBV6-4,TRBD2,-,TGTGCCAGCAGTGAAGGGACTAGCGGGGTAAATGAGCAGTTCTTC,CASSEGTSGVNEQFF
TRBJ1-4,TRBV6-5,-,-,TGTGCCAGCAGTCCACAGGGAGGGGCCTTTTTTTTT,CASSPQGGAFFF
TRBJ2-1,TRBV2,-,-,TGTGCCGGATGGGGGGGGGCGCAGGGTGAGCAGTTCTTC,CAGWGGAQGEQFF
TRBJ1-4,TRBV5-6,-,few,TGTGCCAGCAGCCTGCGAGGGGGAGGGAGTCCGGAAAAACTGTTTTTT,CASSLRGGGSPEKLFF
TRBJ1-6,TRBV5-6,-,-,TGTGCCAGCAGCGCGGACAAGACGGGCTCACCCCTCCACTTT,CASSADKTGSPLHF
TRBJ1-3,TRBV15,TRBD1,-,TGTGCCACCAGCAGTAGAGACAGGGGGCTTGGAAACACCATATATTTT,CATSSRDRGLGNTIYF
TRBJ1-6,TRBV28,TRBD1,-,TGTGCCAGCAGACTGACAGGGGGGAATTCACCCCTCCACTTT,CASRLTGGNSPLHF
TRBJ1-2,TRBV28,-,-,TGTGCCAGCAGTTTTCAGGGGAATGGCTACACCTTC,CASSFQGNGYTF
TRBJ2-2,TRBV4-1,TRBD2,-,TGCGCCAGCAGCCAACCGGGACTAGCGGCCAAGAACACCGGGGAGCTGTTTTTT,CASSQPGLAAKNTGELFF
TRBJ2-7,TRBV10-3,TRBD2,-,TGTGCCATCAGTAGGATAGCGGGGGGGTACGAGCAGTACTTC,CAISRIAGGYEQYF
TRBJ2-1,TRBV28,TRBD1,-,TGTGCCAGCAGAGGACAGGAGGCCCTATGGGCCCCCAATGAGCAGTTCTTC,CASRGQEALWAPNEQFF
TRBJ1-4,TRBV6-5,TRBD1,-,TGTGCCACTGGACAGGCACTAAAACTGTTTTTT,CATGQALKLFF
TRBJ2-1,TRBV7-9,-,-,TGTGCCAGCAGCATCCCTAGGGGCAATGAGCAGTTCTTC,CASSIPRGNEQFF
TRBJ1-2,TRBV5-1,-,-,TGCGCCAGCAGCTTGGACAGTTCCTACTACACCTTC,CASSLDSSYYTF
TRBJ1-4,TRBV11-2,-,-,TGTGCCAGCAGCTTAGGGACGTCGGGGTGGAATGAAAAACTGTTTTTT,CASSLGTSGWNEKLFF
TRBJ2-1,TRBV7-3,-,-,TGTGCCAGCTCCACCTCGGGTTTTGGGAGGAATGAGCAGTTCTTC,CASSTSGFGRNEQFF
TRBJ1-5,TRBV7-8,-,-,TGTGCCAGCAGCCAAACTTCGGGTCAGCCCCAGCATTTT,CASSQTSGQPQHF
TRBJ1-6,TRBV5-1,-,once,TGCGCCAGCAGCTTGGAGGGGGTGGATTCACCCCTCCACTTT,CASSLEGVDSPLHF
TRBJ2-3,TRBV5-1,TRBD2,-,TGCGCCAGCAGCCCGCCTTTGGGGGGGAACACAGATACGCAGTATTTT,CASSPPLGGNTDTQYF
TRBJ2-5,TRBV11-3,-,-,TGTGCCAGCAGCCACGGGGGTGCGGAAACCCAGTACTTC,CASSHGGAETQYF
TRBJ1-1,TRBV11-1,TRBD1,few,TGTGCCAGCAGCCGGGGACAGGGGGCGCGCACTGAAGCTTTCTTT,CASSRGQGARTEAFF